This T cell receptor beta chain was sequenced in a study of blood T cell repertoires in COVID-19. Across the study: The United States, Italy and Spain provided the acute and convalescent COVID-19 samples.

Germline V lookup: CDR1 SGHDT, CDR2 YYEEEE. CDR3 size: 14 residues. Trimming removed 0 bases from V and 6 bases from J, with 11 bases in between. The table came from immunoSEQ multiplex PCR; TCRdb's copy has only in-frame clones and leaves some out. The sample has about 130,000 clones, approximately 85% seen once. This receptor was obtained from a human donor in a cohort sampled during active COVID-19. The chain joins TRBV5-6 to TRBJ2-3, with D possibly being TRBD1 (5 bases). The sample consisted of peripheral blood. CDR3 amino acids: CASSLVGKGDTQYF. In nucleotides, the CDR3 is TGTGCCAGCAGCTTGGTTGGGAAGGGGGATACGCAGTATTTT. Full variable domain (remainder filled in from reference TRBV5-6 and TRBJ2-3): DAGVTQSPTHLIKTRGQQVTLRCSPKSGHDTVSWYQQALGQGPQFIFQYYEEEERQRGNFPDRFSGHQFPNYSSELNVNALLLGDSALYLCASSLVGKGDTQYFGPGTRLTVL.